This T cell receptor (beta chain) was observed in a study of OX40 agonist ivuxolimab in advanced cancers. Study in general: The eligibility criteria allowed prior anti-PD-1, anti-PD-L1 or anti-CTLA-4 therapy, and approximately 40% had some. General study findings and limits: Doses of 0.1 to 3.0 mg/kg were accompanied by clonal expansion of CD4+ and CD8+ blood T cells by week 6. The study found that CD8+ T cells averaged more expanded clones than CD4+.

The germline V gene encodes CDR1 LGHNT and CDR2 FRNRAP. Trimming cost V 5 bases and J 0 bases, with 12 bases left between them. This CDR3 comprises 15 residues. As concerns this clone: Antigen unknown.

Clones were read by immunoSEQ multiplex PCR, and TCRdb kept only the in-frame ones, dropping some. The sample holds approximately 82,000 clones; around 83% are singletons and the top ten take less than 2.5%. The gene calls are TRBV12-5 and TRBJ2-3, with TRBD1 as a possible D gene (5 bases). The specimen comprised CD4+ or CD8+ T cells sorted from blood, sampled in a trial of the OX40 agonist ivuxolimab. The source is an adult with an advanced solid tumor such as melanoma, head and neck, liver or kidney cancer. Here the CDR3 reads CASGGSGSSTDTQYF. For the CDR3, the DNA is TGTGCTAGTGGTGGATCAGGGTCTAGCACAGATACGCAGTATTTT.